These T cell receptor beta chains were read from a single sample in a study of OX40 agonist ivuxolimab in advanced cancers. Profiled with immunoSEQ multiplex PCR; TCRdb holds only in-frame clones, not every one. The table lists over 65,000 clones, 90% to 95% of them singletons. Sequencing was performed on CD4+ or CD8+ T cells sorted from blood, taken in a trial of the OX40 agonist ivuxolimab. The receptors originated from an adult with an advanced solid tumor such as melanoma, head and neck, liver or kidney cancer. Both conserved end residues are part of each CDR3. Each record gives: clone size, J gene, CDR3 length, D gene, V gene, CDR3 DNA, CDR3 protein. D genes are given only for firm matches. The size field is filled for only some rows; it gives once, few, many or a size class.

once	TRBJ2-5	13	-	TRBV7-8	TGTGCCAGCAGCTTAGCGGGCGGAGAGACCCAGTACTTC	CASSLAGGETQYF
-	TRBJ2-3	15	TRBD2	TRBV7-9	TGTGCCAGCAGCCCCGCGGGGGGGGCCCGAGATACGCAGTATTTT	CASSPAGGARDTQYF
-	TRBJ2-7	14	TRBD1	TRBV2	TGTGCCAGCAGCTTGGGGCCAGGGGGCGCGGATTGGTACTTC	CASSLGPGGADWYF
-	TRBJ2-7	14	-	TRBV10-1	TGCGCCAGCAGTGGGGGTAGCAACCCCTACGAGCAGTACTTC	CASSGGSNPYEQYF
-	TRBJ2-3	15	-	TRBV29-1	TGCAGCGGATTAGATTGGGGCGTGGGCACAGATACGCAGTATTTT	CSGLDWGVGTDTQYF
-	TRBJ2-5	18	-	TRBV12-1	TGTGCCAGCAGCTTTGTCGGGACTAGCGGGAGCCTCCAAGAGACCCAGTACTTC	CASSFVGTSGSLQETQYF
-	TRBJ1-1	13	-	TRBV6-5	TGTGCCAGCAGCCTGGCCCCGGACACTGAAGCTTTCTTT	CASSLAPDTEAFF
-	TRBJ2-1	14	TRBD2	TRBV7-2	TGTGCCAGCAGCCTGACTAGCGGACGCAATGAGCAGTTCTTC	CASSLTSGRNEQFF
-	TRBJ2-1	14	-	TRBV5-1	TGCGCCAGCAGCTTGGCCGTGAGCGTCAGTGAGCAGTTCTTC	CASSLAVSVSEQFF
-	TRBJ2-3	14	-	TRBV18	TGTGCCAGCTCACCACAGGCTGGCACAGATACGCAGTATTTT	CASSPQAGTDTQYF
-	TRBJ1-1	14	-	TRBV18	TGTGCCAGCTCACCTTTAGGAGTGAACACTGAAGCTTTCTTT	CASSPLGVNTEAFF
-	TRBJ2-1	14	TRBD1	TRBV19	TGTGCCAGCACGAGAAGGACAGGGGGTAATGAGCAGTTCTTC	CASTRRTGGNEQFF
-	TRBJ1-1	15	-	TRBV11-2	TGTGCCAGCAGCTTAACCGGGGATCTGAACACTGAAGCTTTCTTT	CASSLTGDLNTEAFF
-	TRBJ1-2	16	-	TRBV7-2	TGTGCCAGCAGCAACATGAGGGGAGGGCAGTTAAATGGCTACACCTTC	CASSNMRGGQLNGYTF
once	TRBJ2-7	14	TRBD2	TRBV5-1	TGCGCCAGCAGCTTGCGGGGGGTCTCCTACGAGCAGTACTTC	CASSLRGVSYEQYF
-	TRBJ2-7	14	-	TRBV7-8	TGTGCCAGCAGCTCCCCTCCCCCCCCTTACGAGCAGTACTTC	CASSSPPPPYEQYF
-	TRBJ2-5	14	-	TRBV5-4	TGTGCCAGCAGCTCGCGGGGGCCCCAAGAGACCCAGTACTTC	CASSSRGPQETQYF
-	TRBJ2-1	15	TRBD1	TRBV19	TGTGCCAGTAGCCCGGGACAGGGATCTTACAATGAGCAGTTCTTC	CASSPGQGSYNEQFF
-	TRBJ1-4	16	TRBD1	TRBV28	TGTGCCAGCAGGACAGGGGGTACAGGGTTGGATGAAAAACTGTTTTTT	CASRTGGTGLDEKLFF
-	TRBJ1-5	15	TRBD1	TRBV7-2	TGTGCCAGCAGCCTCTGGGAGGGGGCGGGTCAGCCCCAGCATTTT	CASSLWEGAGQPQHF
once	TRBJ2-1	15	-	TRBV10-1	TGCGCCAGCACCCCAAATCCGGGACCCGACAATGAGCAGTTCTTC	CASTPNPGPDNEQFF
-	TRBJ2-3	16	-	TRBV5-4	TGTGCCAGCAGCTTGGGTACGACAGGATTCACAGATACGCAGTATTTT	CASSLGTTGFTDTQYF
-	TRBJ2-5	16	-	TRBV7-2	TGTGCCAGCAGCTGGAGACCCAGGGATAACGGGGAGACCCAGTACTTC	CASSWRPRDNGETQYF
-	TRBJ2-7	16	TRBD1	TRBV11-2	TGTGCCAGCAGCTCCCTCCCGGGACAGGGTTGGTACGAGCAGTACTTC	CASSSLPGQGWYEQYF
-	TRBJ1-4	14	TRBD1	TRBV28	TGTGCCAGCGGACAGGGCACAACTAATGAAAAACTGTTTTTT	CASGQGTTNEKLFF
-	TRBJ2-3	15	TRBD2	TRBV2	TGTGCCAGTGGGGGGCTGAGCGGGAGTTCAGATACGCAGTATTTT	CASGGLSGSSDTQYF
once	TRBJ1-2	14	-	TRBV19	TGTGCCAGTGGTCCCGTAACAGCGAACTATGGCTACACCTTC	CASGPVTANYGYTF
-	TRBJ2-5	14	-	TRBV10-2	TGCGCCAGCAGTGATGTATTGCTCGGGGAGACCCAGTACTTC	CASSDVLLGETQYF
-	TRBJ1-2	15	-	TRBV19	TGTGCCAGTAGTATAGACGGGACAAGGAACTATGGCTACACCTTC	CASSIDGTRNYGYTF
few	TRBJ2-7	11	-	TRBV7-9	TGTGCCAGCAGCCCCCACTACGAGCAGTACTTC	CASSPHYEQYF
-	TRBJ2-1	15	TRBD1	TRBV9	TGTGCCAGCAGCGTAGATGGGACAGGGGGGCGTGAGCAGTTCTTC	CASSVDGTGGREQFF
-	TRBJ1-5	15	TRBD1	TRBV14	TGTGCCAGCAGACCCGGGACAGGGGTGAATCAGCCCCAGCATTTT	CASRPGTGVNQPQHF
-	TRBJ1-1	10	-	TRBV2	TGTGCCAGCAGTGATATAAGAGCTTTCTTT	CASSDIRAFF
-	TRBJ2-6	13	-	TRBV27	TGTGCCAGCAGTTTATCTGGGGCCAACGTCCTGACTTTC	CASSLSGANVLTF
few	TRBJ1-1	14	TRBD1	TRBV18	TGTGCCAGCTCACTACGGACAGGGGAAACTGAAGCTTTCTTT	CASSLRTGETEAFF
-	TRBJ2-2	15	-	TRBV19	TGTGCCAGTAACCCGTCCCCCGCGAACACCGGGGAGCTGTTTTTT	CASNPSPANTGELFF
-	TRBJ1-5	15	-	TRBV10-3	TGTGCCATCAGTGATTGGGGCTTTAGCAATCAGCCCCAGCATTTT	CAISDWGFSNQPQHF
-	TRBJ1-1	13	-	TRBV28	TGTGCCAGCAGTCTACATCTGGTGACTGAAGCTTTCTTT	CASSLHLVTEAFF
-	TRBJ2-7	12	-	TRBV10-3	TGTGCCATCAGTGAGTCGGTCAACGAGCAGTACTTC	CAISESVNEQYF
-	TRBJ1-2	15	-	TRBV7-8	TGTGCCAGCAGCTTAGGGAGGGTGGGTATCGACTTCTACACCTTC	CASSLGRVGIDFYTF
-	TRBJ2-3	16	TRBD1	TRBV5-4	TGTGCCAGCAGCTTATTGACAGGGTATCCGTCAGATACGCAGTATTTT	CASSLLTGYPSDTQYF
-	TRBJ2-5	14	-	TRBV7-2	TGTGCCAGCAGCATTGACTTGACTAAAGAGACCCAGTACTTC	CASSIDLTKETQYF
once	TRBJ2-2	12	-	TRBV6-5	TGTGCCAGCAGTTCCCACGTCGGGGAGCTGTTTTTT	CASSSHVGELFF
-	TRBJ2-2	14	TRBD1	TRBV19	TGTGCCAGTAGTATCGGACAGGGGACCGGGGAGCTGTTTTTT	CASSIGQGTGELFF
-	TRBJ2-7	14	-	TRBV18	TGTGCCAGCTCAGAACGACAGATCTCCTACGAGCAGTACTTC	CASSERQISYEQYF
-	TRBJ1-2	13	-	TRBV18	TGTGCCAGCTCACCACCGGACCTCATAGGCTACACCTTC	CASSPPDLIGYTF
-	TRBJ2-7	13	TRBD2	TRBV6-1	TGTGCCAGCAGCACTAGCGGGAGATTCGAGCAGTACTTC	CASSTSGRFEQYF
-	TRBJ1-2	17	-	TRBV19	TGTGCCAGTAACGAAGGACCAGGTAGAGGGCTCGGGGATGGCTACACCTTC	CASNEGPGRGLGDGYTF
once	TRBJ2-7	13	-	TRBV11-3	TGTGCCAGCAGCTTAGGGACAGCCTACGAGCAGTACTTC	CASSLGTAYEQYF
-	TRBJ2-7	16	-	TRBV6-5	TGTGCCAGCAGTTCAGATATGTGGACCGCCGGAGGTGAGCAGTACTTC	CASSSDMWTAGGEQYF
-	TRBJ1-1	17	-	TRBV19	TGTGCCAGTAGCAAGAATATCGGGGCCAACCTGAACACTGAAGCTTTCTTT	CASSKNIGANLNTEAFF
-	TRBJ1-4	14	-	TRBV2	TGTGCCAGCAGTGAATGGACTTTTAATGAAAAACTGTTTTTT	CASSEWTFNEKLFF
-	TRBJ1-4	15	-	TRBV7-2	TGTGCCAGCAGCTTCCAGACAGGCGCTAATGAAAAACTGTTTTTT	CASSFQTGANEKLFF
-	TRBJ2-1	14	TRBD1	TRBV28	TGTGCCACCCGGACAGGGGGCGTCATCAATGAGCAGTTCTTC	CATRTGGVINEQFF
-	TRBJ2-1	13	-	TRBV19	TGTGCCAGTAGTATCGGTCGGTTGGATGAGCAGTTCTTC	CASSIGRLDEQFF
-	TRBJ1-2	12	-	TRBV4-1	TGCGCCAGCAGCCAAGATTCTGCAGGCTACACCTTC	CASSQDSAGYTF
-	TRBJ1-2	12	-	TRBV5-6	TGTGCCAGCAGCACCGGGACTTATGGCTACACCTTC	CASSTGTYGYTF
-	TRBJ1-2	13	-	TRBV9	TGTGCCAGCAGCGTATCACAGAACTATGGCTACACCTTC	CASSVSQNYGYTF
-	TRBJ1-2	15	-	TRBV5-4	TGTGCCAGCACCGAAGGAGGGCAGGACAGATATGGCTACACCTTC	CASTEGGQDRYGYTF
-	TRBJ2-3	14	TRBD1	TRBV5-1	TGCGCCAGCAGCCCCGGGACAGCCACAGATACGCAGTATTTT	CASSPGTATDTQYF